This entry lists 10 T cell receptor beta chains sequenced from one sample in a study of HIV-infected patients and healthy controls. Antiretroviral therapy had run roughly three months, about 14 weeks, before follow-up blood collection. All unsorted peripheral T cells were captured because whole blood was used without fractionation. Alpha and beta constant-region primers primed reverse transcription of 500 to 550 ng RNA. Each of the alpha and beta chains got its own library through chain-specific third strand synthesis with indices. TCRdb re-analysed the 5' RACE reads in MiXCR, keeping a single row per CDR3 protein. The data show 8,500 to 9,000 distinct CDR3 sequences, roughly 9% seen once. The source was blood, collected during antiretroviral therapy. Receptors originate from an adult with HIV infection.

The CDR3 sequence: CATQNRGRTGELFF. The DNA for the CDR3 is TGTGCCACCCAGAACAGGGGACGGACCGGGGAGCTGTTTTTT. V usage is TRBV24-1 and J usage is TRBJ2-2; 7 nucleotides agree with TRBD1. Per the germline V gene, CDR1 is KGHDR and CDR2 is SFDVKD. Germline trimming cut 9 bases from V and 5 bases from J; bases unmatched to any gene: 8. The CDR3 is made up of 14 amino acids.

V usage is TRBV28 and J usage is TRBJ2-4, with 10 bases lining up with TRBD2. Germline lookup yields CDR1 MDHEN and CDR2 SYDVKM. V trimming: 6 bases; J trimming: 3 bases; junction bases outside the gene matches: 14. The CDR3 runs 18 residues. CDR3: CASSPSTSGVASKNIQYF. For the CDR3, the DNA is TGTGCCAGCAGCCCGAGCACTAGCGGGGTAGCTAGCAAAAACATTCAGTACTTC.

This chain uses TRBV11-3 with TRBJ2-2; D remains unclear. This CDR3 has 13 residues. V was clipped by 5 bases and J by 6 bases, with 10 bases between them. Per the germline V gene, CDR1 is SGHNT and CDR2 is YENEEA. DNA of the CDR3: TGTGCCAGCAGCGTCAATCAGGCCGGGGAGCTGTTTTTT. It encodes CASSVNQAGELFF.

The chain couples TRBV29-1 to TRBJ1-1; maybe TRBD1 (5 bases). CDR3 length: 14 amino acids. V was pared by 4 bases and J by 11 bases, with 23 bases between. Germline V gene lookup returns CDR1 SQVTM and CDR2 ANQGSEA. In nucleotides, the CDR3 is TGCAGCGTTGTTCAAAAGGAAAAGGGGAGTTGGGCTTTCTTT. This gives the protein CSVVQKEKGSWAFF.

This clonotype occurred many times. The genes are TRBV28 and TRBJ1-2; D gene uncertain. Germline CDR1 and CDR2: MDHEN and SYDVKM. Trimming stripped 7 bases from V and 1 base from J, with 7 bases between. The CDR3 is 12 amino acids. The CDR3 is CASTASNYGYTF. CDR3 coding DNA: TGTGCCAGCACGGCTAGTAACTATGGCTACACCTTC.

Only a few counts were recorded for this clonotype. The gene calls are TRBV4-2 and TRBJ2-3; 7 nucleotides match TRBD2. The CDR3 is 16 residues long. The germline V gene has CDR1 LGHNA and CDR2 YNFKEQ. J lost 1 base, V lost 0 bases, and 4 bases had no gene match. This CDR3 is CASSQEGTSGTDTQYF. CDR3 nucleotide sequence: TGTGCCAGCAGCCAAGAAGGAACTAGCGGCACAGATACGCAGTATTTT.

Many counts were recorded for this clonotype. The gene calls are TRBV19 and TRBJ1-1; 7 positions agree with TRBD1. This CDR3 spans 15 amino acids. The junction had 10 bases not matched to a gene; V was cut back by 8 bases and J by 1 base. The germline CDR1 and CDR2 sequences are LNHDA and SQIVND (reference sequence). This chain's CDR3 is CASLPGQRSNTEAFF. The CDR3 coding sequence is TGTGCCAGTCTCCCGGGACAGCGATCGAACACTGAAGCTTTCTTT. Full variable domain (outside the CDR3, taken from reference TRBV19 and TRBJ1-1): DGGITQSPKYLFRKEGQNVTLSCEQNLNHDAMYWYRQDPGQGLRLIYYSQIVNDFQKGDIAEGYSVSREKKESFPLTVTSAQKNPTAFYLCASLPGQRSNTEAFFGQGTRLTVV.

This clonotype counts as medium-sized. The chain links TRBV30 to TRBJ2-5; D not resolved. V lost 0 bases, J lost 4 bases, and 6 bases lay in between. CDR3 size: 12 residues. In germline, CDR1 is GTSNPN, CDR2 SVGIG (reference sequence). The CDR3 loop reads CAWSVQAETQYF. The CDR3 nucleotides are TGTGCCTGGAGTGTCCAGGCAGAGACCCAGTACTTC.

This clonotype was counted ten times or more. The gene calls are TRBV20-1 and TRBJ2-3; D gene ambiguous. CDR3 length: 14 residues. V lost 4 bases and J 4 bases, leaving 15 bases between the germline ends. Germline lookup yields CDR1 DFQATT and CDR2 SNEGSKA (reference sequence). CDR3 bases: TGCAGTGCTATCCTACGACGGGTGCCAGATACGCAGTATTTT. Its protein product is CSAILRRVPDTQYF.

This clonotype was recorded at least ten times. This chain links TRBV2 with TRBJ1-5; D perhaps matches TRBD1 (6 bases). V was cut by 2 bases and J by 9 bases, with 14 bases left in between. Germline CDR1 and CDR2: SNHLY and FYNNEI. The CDR3 extends over 14 amino acids. CDR3 nucleotide sequence: TGTGCCAGCAGTGAAAAGACAGGCCCGGGGCCCCAGCATTTT. It codes for CASSEKTGPGPQHF. Full variable domain (missing parts from reference TRBV2 and TRBJ1-5): EPEVTQTPSHQVTQMGQEVILRCVPISNHLYFYWYRQILGQKVEFLVSFYNNEISEKSEIFDDQFSVERPDGSNFTLKIRSTKLEDSAMYFCASSEKTGPGPQHFGDGTRLSIL.